The T cell receptor beta chain under discussion was sequenced for a study of vaccination and CD4 T cells after COVID-19. This clonotype was found a few times. Its specificity is not known. The Oncomine TCR Beta short-read assay sequenced DNA from cultured CD4+ T cells. Cultured CD4+ T cells were the source of extracted genomic DNA. TCRdb re-called the PCR reads through MiXCR, storing one row per CDR3 protein. The sample lists roughly 7,800 distinct CDR3 sequences; approximately 30% were seen once. In germline, CDR1 is MDHEN, CDR2 SYDVKM. The CDR3 length is 12 residues. The V end lost 5 bases, the J end lost 7 bases, and 9 bases lay between the germline ends. Described treatment: approximately nine-day PBMC culture with coronavirus spike peptide pools or control peptides (ViraFEST assay). An unexposed donor provided the CD4+ T cells, which were collected before the COVID-19 pandemic (2011-2018).

The sequenced sample consisted of CD4+ T cells from blood, cultured in vitro. V gene TRBV28 combines with J gene TRBJ2-1; unclear D gene. This TCR came from a human donor in good health. CDR3 sequence: CASSRSRNEQFF. The CDR3 bases are TGTGCCAGCAGTAGGAGTCGGAATGAGCAGTTCTTC.